This is a list of T cell receptor beta chains from one sample in a study of T cell responses to AZD1222 COVID-19 vaccine. The method was immunoSEQ multiplex PCR; TCRdb's version includes in-frame clones alone and lacks a portion of them. The sample holds around 180,000 clones, roughly 92% seen once. The sample consisted of peripheral blood, taken on day 0 of AZD1222 vaccination. All receptors come from an adult in good health. CDR3s include the opening cysteine and the closing phenylalanine or tryptophan. The order of the fields is CDR3 protein, CDR3 DNA, CDR3 length, V gene, J gene, clone size, D gene. D genes are given only for firm matches. Clone size is given for some rows only: seen once, a few or many times, or a class if the clone is expanded.

CASSLGGSHSPLHF	TGTGCCAGCAGTTTAGGCGGGTCCCATTCACCCCTCCACTTT	14	TRBV27	TRBJ1-6	-	-
CASRRTANYGYTF	TGTGCCAGCAGGCGGACAGCTAACTATGGCTACACCTTC	13	TRBV9	TRBJ1-2	-	-
CASSLLQGVQPQHF	TGTGCCAGCAGTTTATTGCAGGGGGTTCAGCCCCAGCATTTT	14	TRBV27	TRBJ1-5	-	TRBD1
CASSLITNTEAFF	TGTGCCAGCAGCTTAATAACGAACACTGAAGCTTTCTTT	13	TRBV11-2	TRBJ1-1	-	-
CASSPGAIGTGTYEQYF	TGTGCCAGCTCACCAGGGGCGATCGGGACAGGGACCTACGAGCAGTACTTC	17	TRBV18	TRBJ2-7	-	TRBD1
CASSLAQGSYNEQFF	TGCGCCAGCAGCTTGGCCCAGGGGAGCTACAATGAGCAGTTCTTC	15	TRBV5-1	TRBJ2-1	-	-
CASSLGGQEKLFF	TGTGCCAGCAGCTTAGGGGGCCAGGAAAAACTGTTTTTT	13	TRBV5-6	TRBJ1-4	-	TRBD1
CASSLWQGPGGTEAFF	TGTGCCAGCAGTCTTTGGCAGGGCCCCGGGGGCACTGAAGCTTTCTTT	16	TRBV27	TRBJ1-1	once	-
CASSKLGLAHEQYF	TGTGCCAGCAGTAAGTTGGGACTAGCACACGAGCAGTACTTC	14	TRBV2	TRBJ2-7	-	TRBD2
CASSPVGGSPPYGYTF	TGTGCCAGCAGCCCTGTTGGGGGGTCTCCACCCTATGGCTACACCTTC	16	TRBV5-4	TRBJ1-2	once	-
CASSSTTIGVGGYTF	TGTGCCAGCAGCTCGACGACAATAGGGGTCGGTGGCTACACCTTC	15	TRBV7-2	TRBJ1-2	-	-
CASSLTQGAHQPQHF	TGTGCCAGCAGCTTAACCCAGGGGGCGCATCAGCCCCAGCATTTT	15	TRBV7-9	TRBJ1-5	-	TRBD1
CASSLLTGSGYTEAFF	TGTGCCAGCAGTTTATTGACAGGGAGCGGTTACACTGAAGCTTTCTTT	16	TRBV6-5	TRBJ1-1	-	TRBD1
CASSYTENQPQHF	TGTGCCAGCAGTTACACAGAAAATCAGCCCCAGCATTTT	13	TRBV6-2/TRBV6-3	TRBJ1-5	-	-
CASSLDREDYYGYTF	TGCGCCAGCAGCTTGGATAGGGAGGACTACTATGGCTACACCTTC	15	TRBV5-1	TRBJ1-2	-	-
CASSNRPRGRGSEAFF	TGCGCCAGCAGTAACCGACCGAGGGGGCGGGGGTCTGAAGCTTTCTTT	16	TRBV10-2	TRBJ1-1	-	TRBD1
CASSRKEGSGANVLTF	TGTGCCAGCAGCCGAAAGGAGGGCTCTGGGGCCAACGTCCTGACTTTC	16	TRBV3-1/TRBV3-2	TRBJ2-6	once	-
CASSWDSRRFTEAFF	TGTGCCAGCAGTTGGGACAGCCGGCGGTTCACTGAAGCTTTCTTT	15	TRBV2	TRBJ1-1	-	TRBD1
CASSKSGQYNEQFF	TGTGCCAGCAGCAAATCGGGACAGTACAATGAGCAGTTCTTC	14	TRBV3-1/TRBV3-2	TRBJ2-1	-	TRBD1
CASRDSMNEKLFF	TGTGCCAGCAGGGACAGTATGAATGAAAAACTGTTTTTT	13	TRBV6-5	TRBJ1-4	-	-
CASSLARGRGNTDTQYF	TGTGCCAGCAGCTTAGCACGGGGCAGGGGGAACACAGATACGCAGTATTTT	17	TRBV7-9	TRBJ2-3	-	TRBD1
CASGTLGQGIPYEQYF	TGTGCTAGTGGTACTTTGGGACAGGGGATACCCTACGAGCAGTACTTC	16	TRBV12-5	TRBJ2-7	-	TRBD1
CASSVVSDGGYTF	TGTGCCAGCAGCGTAGTGTCAGACGGTGGCTACACCTTC	13	TRBV9	TRBJ1-2	-	-
CASSLPNTGELFF	TGTGCCAGCAGCTTACCGAACACCGGGGAGCTGTTTTTT	13	TRBV5-6	TRBJ2-2	once	-
CASSLTWNTEAFF	TGTGCCAGCAGCCTAACATGGAACACTGAAGCTTTCTTT	13	TRBV12-3/TRBV12-4	TRBJ1-1	-	-
CASSYPQGNTEAFF	TGTGCCAGCAGTTATCCTCAGGGGAACACTGAAGCTTTCTTT	14	TRBV6-2/TRBV6-3	TRBJ1-1	-	-
CASGFLVEEPNARNTIYF	TGTGCTAGTGGTTTCCTCGTCGAGGAGCCTAATGCCCGAAACACCATATATTTT	18	TRBV12-5	TRBJ1-3	-	-
CASSPPALEANYGYTF	TGTGCCAGCTCACCACCGGCGTTGGAGGCTAACTATGGCTACACCTTC	16	TRBV18	TRBJ1-2	once	-
CASSQAGTAYNEQFF	TGTGCCAGCAGCCAAGCCGGGACGGCTTACAATGAGCAGTTCTTC	15	TRBV3-1/TRBV3-2	TRBJ2-1	once	-
CASSGQGQETQYF	TGTGCCAGCAGTGGACAGGGTCAAGAGACCCAGTACTTC	13	TRBV2	TRBJ2-5	-	TRBD1
CASSQPGGASKDYGYTF	TGTGCCAGCAGTCAACCTGGGGGGGCTTCGAAGGACTATGGCTACACCTTC	17	TRBV6-6	TRBJ1-2	-	-
CASRGTSGNTIYF	TGTGCCAGCAGAGGAACATCTGGAAACACCATATATTTT	13	TRBV28	TRBJ1-3	-	-
CASSGGTIYNEQFF	TGTGCCAGCAGCGGAGGGACTATATACAATGAGCAGTTCTTC	14	TRBV7-9	TRBJ2-1	-	TRBD2
CASRQRRDAYRGYTF	TGTGCCAGCCGGCAGCGCAGGGACGCTTATAGAGGCTACACCTTC	15	TRBV2	TRBJ1-2	-	-
CASSPPGTGLHEQFF	TGTGCCAGCAGCCCCCCCGGGACAGGGCTTCATGAGCAGTTCTTC	15	TRBV5-5	TRBJ2-1	once	TRBD1
CASSKSTGEIGELFF	TGCGCCAGCAGTAAAAGCACAGGGGAAATCGGGGAGCTGTTTTTT	15	TRBV4-1	TRBJ2-2	-	TRBD1
CASSLGWGNTEAFF	TGTGCCAGCAGCTTAGGCTGGGGGAACACTGAAGCTTTCTTT	14	TRBV7-8	TRBJ1-1	-	-
CASSLEGAGATDTQYF	TGCGCCAGCAGCTTGGAGGGCGCAGGGGCAACAGATACGCAGTATTTT	16	TRBV5-1	TRBJ2-3	-	-
CASSSGLEWKTQYF	TGTGCCAGCAGTTCTGGTCTAGAGTGGAAGACCCAGTACTTC	14	TRBV27	TRBJ2-5	-	-
CAWSVFRRPNTEAFF	TGTGCCTGGAGTGTATTTAGGAGGCCGAACACTGAAGCTTTCTTT	15	TRBV30	TRBJ1-1	-	-
CASKVGDQPQHF	TGTGCCAGCAAGGTCGGGGATCAGCCCCAGCATTTT	12	TRBV2	TRBJ1-5	-	-
CAISELGLAGLAKNIQYF	TGTGCCATCAGTGAGTTGGGACTAGCGGGACTAGCCAAAAACATTCAGTACTTC	18	TRBV10-3	TRBJ2-4	-	TRBD2
CASSSKAGDSNQPQHF	TGTGCCAGCAGCTCAAAGGCAGGGGATAGCAATCAGCCCCAGCATTTT	16	TRBV7-3	TRBJ1-5	-	-
CASSADSGSSYEQYF	TGTGCCAGCAGTGCCGATAGCGGGAGCTCCTACGAGCAGTACTTC	15	TRBV2	TRBJ2-7	-	TRBD2
CAWSKGLARATYGYTF	TGTGCCTGGAGTAAGGGTTTAGCACGTGCTACGTATGGCTACACCTTC	16	TRBV30	TRBJ1-2	-	-
CSVEDYSENYGYTF	TGCAGCGTTGAAGATTACTCGGAGAACTATGGCTACACCTTC	14	TRBV29-1	TRBJ1-2	-	-
CASSAVPGQGTSSETQYF	TGTGCCAGCAGCGCCGTCCCGGGACAGGGAACGTCGTCAGAGACCCAGTACTTC	18	TRBV9	TRBJ2-5	-	TRBD1
CASTEQDFFGNEQFF	TGTGCCAGCACGGAACAGGACTTCTTTGGCAATGAGCAGTTCTTC	15	TRBV5-4	TRBJ2-1	-	-
CASTMTGGSTEAFF	TGCGCCAGCACCATGACAGGGGGAAGCACTGAAGCTTTCTTT	14	TRBV4-3	TRBJ1-1	-	TRBD1
CASSPDLGGYTF	TGTGCCAGCAGTCCCGACCTGGGGGGCTACACCTTC	12	TRBV2	TRBJ1-2	few	-
CASSRGTSGGQETQYF	TGCGCCAGCAGCCGGGGGACTAGCGGGGGCCAAGAGACCCAGTACTTC	16	TRBV5-1	TRBJ2-5	-	TRBD2
CASSQESNPLHF	TGCGCCAGCAGCCAAGAGAGTAATCCCCTCCACTTT	12	TRBV4-1	TRBJ1-6	few	-
CASSLGERAEAFF	TGTGCCAGCAGTTTAGGAGAGAGGGCTGAAGCTTTCTTT	13	TRBV27	TRBJ1-1	-	-
CASSWNIVVANEKLFF	TGTGCCAGCAGTTGGAATATCGTGGTGGCTAATGAAAAACTGTTTTTT	16	TRBV27	TRBJ1-4	-	-
CASSVWSGGTYEQYF	TGTGCCAGCAGCGTCTGGTCGGGAGGCACCTACGAGCAGTACTTC	15	TRBV7-8	TRBJ2-7	-	TRBD2
CASSLRRLGSSGANVLTF	TGTGCCAGCAGCTTAAGACGACTGGGATCTTCTGGGGCCAACGTCCTGACTTTC	18	TRBV7-8	TRBJ2-6	-	-
CASSVRTGSGKLFF	TGTGCCAGCAGCGTCAGGACAGGGAGTGGAAAACTGTTTTTT	14	TRBV6-5	TRBJ1-4	-	TRBD1
CASRLGQNTGELFF	TGTGCCAGCCGACTAGGACAGAACACCGGGGAGCTGTTTTTT	14	TRBV7-2	TRBJ2-2	-	-
CASSLGLAGNGEQYF	TGTGCCAGCAGCTTAGGCCTGGCAGGGAATGGAGAGCAGTACTTC	15	TRBV13	TRBJ2-7	-	-